The 27 T cell receptor beta chains below all came from one sample that was sequenced in a study of T cells in narcolepsy. Profiled with immunoSEQ multiplex PCR; TCRdb holds only in-frame clones, not every one. This sample has over 25,000 clones, with 65% to 85% found just once. The sequenced material came from memory (CD45RA-) CD4+ T cells from blood. The receptors come from a human donor in good health.

The V call is TRBV7-9, the J call TRBJ2-3, with 7 bases matching TRBD1. Germline CDR1 SEHNR, CDR2 FQNEAQ (reference sequence). With 5 bases clipped from V and 5 bases from J, the junction kept 1 base outside the gene matches. The CDR3 runs 12 residues. CDR3 DNA: TGTGCCAGCAGCCCAGGGGGAGATACGCAGTATTTT. This encodes CASSPGGDTQYF.

This clone was seen more than once but under ten times. The rearrangement links TRBV15 to TRBJ1-2; 8 bases agree with TRBD1. CDR1 and CDR2 from the germline V gene are LNHNV and YYDKDF (reference sequence). The CDR3 loop spans 16 amino acids. The V gene end was trimmed by 3 bases and the J gene end by 4 bases; junction bases not matched to a gene: 10. The CDR3 is CATSRTTGQGGYGYTF. CDR3 sequence (DNA): TGTGCCACCAGCAGGACGACCGGACAGGGAGGCTATGGCTACACCTTC.

This clone came up a few times. V is TRBV14 and J is TRBJ1-4; no clear D gene. Per germline, CDR1 SGHDN and CDR2 FVKESK. This CDR3 region has 13 residues. The V end lost 1 base, the J end lost 13 bases, and 13 bases lay between the germline ends. The CDR3 region is CASSQAVRQSLFF. The CDR3, as DNA: TGTGCCAGCAGCCAAGCGGTTCGGCAATCACTGTTTTTT.

This chain connects TRBV2 to TRBJ2-7, with 7 bases lining up with TRBD1. CDR3 length: 15 amino acids. The V and J ends lost 7 bases and 2 bases, in that order; junction bases with no gene match: 11. The germline gives CDR1 SNHLY, CDR2 FYNNEI. The CDR3 region is CASKPQGTVTYEQYF. CDR3 coding DNA: TGTGCCAGCAAACCACAGGGGACAGTCACCTACGAGCAGTACTTC.

This clone was seen once. The chain couples TRBV30 to TRBJ2-2; 12 nucleotides agree with TRBD2. Germline V gene lookup returns CDR1 GTSNPN and CDR2 SVGIG (reference sequence). The CDR3 spans 16 residues. The J segment lost 7 bases and the V segment lost 3 bases, leaving 9 bases of the junction unmatched. Written as DNA, the CDR3 is TGTGCCTGGAGGCTGGCACCGGGACTAGCGGGCGGGGAGCTGTTTTTT. It codes for CAWRLAPGLAGGELFF.

This chain links TRBV6-1 with TRBJ2-5; no definite D call. This CDR3 comprises 14 residues. Germline lookup yields CDR1 MNHNS and CDR2 SASEGT. The V end lost 6 bases, the J end lost 0 bases, and 11 bases lay between the germline ends. The CDR3 bases are TGTGCCAGCAGAGAGTCGGTACACCAAGAGACCCAGTACTTC. Protein sequence: CASRESVHQETQYF.

V gene TRBV30 combines with J gene TRBJ1-1; D is uncertain. V lost 5 bases and J 1 base, leaving 8 bases between the germline ends. Germline V gene sequence: CDR1 GTSNPN, CDR2 SVGIG (reference sequence). CDR3 size: 12 residues. The CDR3 protein is CAWSDGNTEAFF. In DNA form, the CDR3 reads TGTGCCTGGTCGGACGGGAACACTGAAGCTTTCTTT.

The V gene is TRBV19, the J gene TRBJ1-1, with D uncertain. Trimming left V 1 base short and J 7 bases short, with 10 bases between. This CDR3 is 13 amino acids long. CDR1 is LNHDA, CDR2 SQIVND, per germline (reference sequence). The CDR3: CASSIAAGYEAFF. The CDR3 nucleotides read TGTGCCAGTAGTATAGCGGCGGGGTATGAAGCTTTCTTT.

The rearrangement uses TRBV7-2 and TRBJ2-7; D may be TRBD2 (5 bases). Germline values: CDR1 SGHTA, CDR2 FQGNSA. The CDR3 runs to 15 residues. Trimming removed 5 bases from V and 7 bases from J, with 21 bases in between. The CDR3 loop reads CASSARGYSAGEQYF. In nucleotides, the CDR3 is TGTGCCAGCAGCGCCCGCGGGTATTCCGCGGGTGAGCAGTACTTC.

This clone showed up just a few times. This chain links TRBV14 with TRBJ2-3; D gene ambiguous. The CDR3 has 14 amino acids. Germline V gene data show CDR1 as SGHDN and CDR2 as FVKESK. V was cut by 0 bases and J by 4 bases, with 8 bases left in between. CDR3 DNA sequence: TGTGCCAGCAGCCAAGACAGATCGGCAGATACGCAGTATTTT. Its translation: CASSQDRSADTQYF.

This chain connects TRBV30 to TRBJ2-5; D unclear. The germline gives CDR1 GTSNPN, CDR2 SVGIG (reference sequence). The ends were cut back, 2 bases at V and 2 bases at J, with 12 bases in the middle. CDR3 length: 14 residues. The CDR3 is CAWSKGTLQETQYF. For the CDR3, the DNA is TGTGCCTGGAGTAAGGGAACACTACAAGAGACCCAGTACTTC.

This clone was detected once. The chain couples TRBV6-1 to TRBJ1-2; 7 bases match TRBD1. This CDR3 comprises 15 residues. J was trimmed by 8 bases and V by 6 bases; bases with no gene match: 15. Germline lookup yields CDR1 MNHNS and CDR2 SASEGT. The CDR3 spells CASSDTFGGGGGYTF. The CDR3 DNA reads as TGTGCCAGCAGCGATACGTTCGGGGGAGGGGGCGGCTACACCTTC.

This clone was picked up a small number of times. The sample has other DNA sequences that encode this CDR3 too. The genes are TRBV11-2 and TRBJ1-1, with D uncertain. Deletions cut 1 base from V and 1 base from J, with 4 bases between. The CDR3 has 13 residues. Germline V gene data show CDR1 as SGHAT and CDR2 as FQNNGV. The CDR3 DNA reads TGTGCCAGCAGCTTAGCTAGGAACACTGAAGCTTTCTTT. Its protein product is CASSLARNTEAFF.

The count of this clone is one. The chain has TRBV30 and TRBJ2-7, with 8 bases that match TRBD2. This CDR3 is built from 18 residues. V shed 3 bases and J 1 base; nucleotides not matched to a gene: 17. Germline V gives CDR1 GTSNPN, CDR2 SVGIG (reference sequence). This chain's CDR3 is CAWRRVRAGGAQSYEQYF. In DNA, the CDR3 is TGTGCCTGGAGGAGGGTTAGGGCGGGAGGCGCCCAATCCTACGAGCAGTACTTC.

The J gene is TRBJ1-1, the V gene TRBV6-5, with unresolved D. The germline CDR1 and CDR2 sequences are MNHEY and SVGAGI. V dropped 10 bases and J dropped 8 bases, with 14 bases sitting between them. CDR3 length: 11 amino acids. CDR3 in amino acids: CATETEIEAFF. For the CDR3, the DNA is TGTGCCACCGAAACTGAAATAGAAGCTTTCTTT.

The chain couples TRBV18 to TRBJ1-4; weak D call: TRBD1 (5 bases). Germline loops: CDR1 KGHSH, CDR2 LQKENI. The V and J ends lost 7 bases and 4 bases respectively, with 16 bases between them. The CDR3 covers 15 residues. CDR3 residues: CASLPSGDYNEKLFF. The CDR3 DNA is TGTGCCAGCTTACCGTCGGGGGACTATAATGAAAAACTGTTTTTT.

The gene calls are TRBV5-1 and TRBJ2-2; TRBD1 agrees at 7 bases. The V gene end was trimmed by 8 bases and the J gene end by 0 bases; junction bases not matched to a gene: 7. The CDR3 is made up of 15 amino acids. The germline CDR1 and CDR2 sequences are SGHRS and YFSETQ. CDR3 sequence: CASRKGQTNTGELFF. The CDR3 coding sequence is TGCGCCAGTCGAAAGGGACAGACGAACACCGGGGAGCTGTTTTTT. The whole variable domain, remainder taken from reference TRBV5-1 and TRBJ2-2, is KAGVTQTPRYLIKTRGQQVTLSCSPISGHRSVSWYQQTPGQGLQFLFEYFSETQRNKGNFPGRFSGRQFSNSRSEMNVSTLELGDSALYLCASRKGQTNTGELFFGEGSRLTVL.

In DNA form, the CDR3 reads TGCGCCAGCAGCCTCAATACCCGACAGCCCCAAGAGACCCAGTACTTC. Its translation: CASSLNTRQPQETQYF. J is TRBJ2-5 and V is TRBV5-1, with D perhaps TRBD1 (5 bases). The germline V and J ends were trimmed by 4 bases and 1 base, with 17 bases remaining between them. Germline-derived CDR1 and CDR2 are SGHRS and YFSETQ. The CDR3 loop spans 16 amino acids.

The rearrangement links TRBV6-5 to TRBJ1-6, with 9 nucleotides matching TRBD1. The CDR3 sequence is 13 residues long. From germline, CDR1 is MNHEY and CDR2 SVGAGI. J was trimmed by 10 bases and V by 4 bases; bases with no gene match: 2. The CDR3, as DNA: TGTGCCAGCAGTTCGGACAGGGGATCACCCCTCCACTTT. It yields the protein CASSSDRGSPLHF.

The CDR3 sequence is CASRPRGRGAQPQHF. The CDR3, as DNA: TGTGCCAGTAGGCCCCGTGGGAGGGGCGCTCAGCCCCAGCATTTT. The chain links TRBV6-5 to TRBJ1-5; perhaps TRBD1 as D (5 bases). The CDR3 runs 15 residues. Germline-derived CDR1 and CDR2 are MNHEY and SVGAGI. V was pared by 9 bases and J by 6 bases, with 21 bases between.

J is TRBJ2-1 and V is TRBV27, with TRBD2 identical over 12 bases. This CDR3 spans 14 amino acids. V was clipped by 4 bases and J by 7 bases; unmatched bases: 2. CDR1 and CDR2 (germline): MNHEY, SMNVEV (reference sequence). The CDR3 DNA is TGTGCCAGCAGTTCACTAGCGGGAGGTAATGAGCAGTTCTTC. Translated, it gives CASSSLAGGNEQFF.

The CDR3 sequence is CASKRTGMGNQPQHF. As DNA, the CDR3 is TGTGCCAGCAAGAGGACAGGGATGGGCAATCAGCCCCAGCATTTT. This chain uses TRBV2 with TRBJ1-5; 8 bases fit TRBD1. After removal of 7 bases from V and 2 bases from J, the junction contained 7 bases not matched to a gene. CDR3 size: 15 residues. In germline, CDR1 is SNHLY, CDR2 FYNNEI.

J is TRBJ1-2 and V is TRBV19, with 10 bases fitting TRBD1. Germline-derived CDR1 and CDR2 are LNHDA and SQIVND (reference sequence). The CDR3 spans 14 residues. Trimming removed 4 bases from V and 8 bases from J; junction bases left unmatched: 7. CDR3 protein: CASSNSGTGDGYTF. DNA of the CDR3: TGTGCCAGTAGTAACTCCGGGACAGGGGACGGCTACACCTTC.

The chain uses TRBV6-1 and TRBJ2-5, with D possibly matching TRBD2 (6 bases). The V end lost 5 bases, the J end lost 1 base, and 11 bases lay between the germline ends. This CDR3 comprises 14 residues. Germline V CDR1 and CDR2: MNHNS, SASEGT. Here the CDR3 reads CASSRPGAQETQYF. The CDR3 DNA reads as TGTGCCAGCAGTAGACCGGGAGCCCAAGAGACCCAGTACTTC.

J is TRBJ2-1 and V is TRBV30; no definite D call. Germline CDR1 reads GTSNPN; CDR2 reads SVGIG (reference sequence). This CDR3 spans 13 amino acids. V lost 0 bases to trimming and J lost 5 bases, with 8 bases between them. The CDR3 nucleotides are TGTGCCTGGAGTGTACACAAAAACAATGAGCAGTTCTTC. Protein: CAWSVHKNNEQFF.

This clone showed up just once. The genes are TRBV14 and TRBJ1-2; D is unclear. The CDR3 extends over 14 amino acids. Trimming removed 1 base at V and 7 bases at J, with 13 bases between. Germline CDR1 is SGHDN and CDR2 is FVKESK. Here the CDR3 DNA reads TGTGCCAGCAGCCAAGCAAAGGGAGTGGGTGGCTACACCTTC. Translation gives CASSQAKGVGGYTF.

In this sample, this clone turned up a few times. This chain joins TRBV7-3 and TRBJ2-7; 8 bases line up with TRBD2. The germline gives CDR1 SGHTA, CDR2 FQGTGA. J lost 6 bases, V lost 0 bases, and 7 bases had no gene match. This CDR3 is 15 amino acids long. The CDR3 loop reads CASSLTPGLAPEQYF. CDR3 nucleotides: TGTGCCAGCAGCTTAACCCCCGGACTAGCCCCCGAGCAGTACTTC. Together with reference TRBV7-3 and TRBJ2-7, the CDR3 gives the full variable domain: GAGVSQTPSNKVTEKGKYVELRCDPISGHTALYWYRQSLGQGPEFLIYFQGTGAADDSGLPNDRFFAVRPEGSVSTLKIQRTERGDSAVYLCASSLTPGLAPEQYFGPGTRLTVT.